This T cell receptor (beta chain) stems from a study of blood T cell repertoires in COVID-19 (dated by TCRdb to 2018 to 2020). For the wider study: Collaborator samples came from the United States, Italy and Spain and covered acute and convalescent phases of COVID-19. The material from the prospective study consisted of cDNA or gDNA derived from T cells, B-cell-depleted T cells, or PBMCs. The dataset comprised deeply sampled blood TCRbeta repertoires from subjects exposed to, actively infected with, or recovered from COVID-19. The repertoires were released in a freely available public database intended as a resource for research on the immune response to SARS-CoV-2. The samples were drawn from the first 160 participants of the ongoing ImmuneRACE study and from 950 to 1,500 subjects provided by 6 global collaborators. Nearly every sample came with metadata listing a de-identified subject ID, COVID-19 status, age in years and sex. HLA class I and class II types, where available, came from metadata supplied by the sample provider rather than from assay-based typing.

The full study reports these points: How much clinical and demographic metadata was included differed by source and by participant, and the metadata was provided uncurated.

At the junction V is shortened by 3 bases and J by 1 base; bases outside the gene matches: 0. The germline V gene yields MRHNA for CDR1 and SNTAGT for CDR2. The CDR3 spans 15 residues, from the cysteine through the phenylalanine. Of the read, only the CDR3 DNA is kept; its 45 bases are in frame from base 1. The collaborating institutions used their own protocols to collect whole blood in K2EDTA tubes. For TCRbeta analysis, collaborators shipped samples in one of three forms: frozen whole blood, isolated PBMCs, or DNA extracted from either of those sample types. Comment on this clone: What antigen it recognizes has not been identified. Base quality data are lacking; no much larger clone is found one base away. Other nucleotide sequences from this sample produce the same CDR3.

TCRbeta CDR3 regions were amplified from genomic DNA using the immunoSEQ Assay, a bias-controlled multiplex PCR. Regarding the original processing steps: Nucleated cell counts per sample were estimated from amplification of reference gene primers within the assay. To quantify the absolute abundance of each unique TCRbeta CDR3 rearrangement, sequence reads were collapsed and filtered. For each sample, productive Simpson clonality was calculated by taking the square root of Simpson's diversity index across productive rearrangements. Imported from immuneACCESS, the table was reduced by TCRdb to in-frame sequences with V and J called. These copies leave out some clones; in studies compared against another copy, an unresolved V gene accounts for under half, and the cause of the remainder is not known. That table supplies the V and J calls and clone size; D and trimming were determined from the DNA. A total of 250,000 to 300,000 clones appear in this sample, 70% to 90% of them only once. The ten top clones hold over 3.5% of the sample.

This sequence uses TRBV6-4 and TRBJ2-3, with 11 junctional bases fitting TRBD2. The sample taken for sequencing was peripheral blood. This clonotype originated in a woman aged 40 to 50 with acute or convalescent COVID-19. The sequence in DNA is TGTGCCAGCAGTGAGACTAGCGGGGGCACAGATACGCAGTATTTT. It specifies CASSETSGGTDTQYF.